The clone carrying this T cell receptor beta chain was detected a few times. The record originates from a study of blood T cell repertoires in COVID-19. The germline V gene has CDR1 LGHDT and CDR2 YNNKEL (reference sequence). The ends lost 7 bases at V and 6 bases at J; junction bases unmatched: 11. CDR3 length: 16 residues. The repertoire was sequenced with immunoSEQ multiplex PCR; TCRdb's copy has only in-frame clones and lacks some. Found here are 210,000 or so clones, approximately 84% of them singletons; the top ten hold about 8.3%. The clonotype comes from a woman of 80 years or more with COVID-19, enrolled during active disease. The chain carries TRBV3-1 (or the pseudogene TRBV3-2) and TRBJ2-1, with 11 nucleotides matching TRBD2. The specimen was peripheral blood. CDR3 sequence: CASMTEGLAGGNEQFF. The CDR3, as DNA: TGTGCCAGCATGACAGAGGGCCTAGCGGGGGGCAATGAGCAGTTCTTC.